This entry concerns a single T cell receptor beta chain. This record belongs to a study of blood T cell repertoires in COVID-19. Study as a whole: Some COVID-19 samples were acute and others convalescent; all came from the United States, Italy and Spain. Sources were T cells, B-cell-depleted T cells, or PBMCs; the material itself was cDNA or gDNA.

In the original processing: Nucleated cell number was recorded as an estimate derived from reference gene primer amplification. Generated by immunoSEQ multiplex PCR, the TCRdb table keeps only in-frame clones and is missing some. V and J calls plus clone size are reproduced from that table; the DNA served to infer D and trimming. The sample contains under 200,000 clones, roughly 90% of which appear only once. The germline V and J ends were trimmed by 3 bases and 1 base, with 6 bases remaining between them. In germline, CDR1 is SGHAT, CDR2 FQNNGV. The CDR3 has 13 residues. This clonotype originated in a man aged 45-65 years with acute or convalescent COVID-19. The sample was peripheral blood. This sequence joins TRBV11-2 and TRBJ1-1, with unresolved D. The CDR3 region has the DNA TGTGCCAGCAGCTTGGCCCCGAACACTGAAGCTTTCTTT. It specifies CASSLAPNTEAFF.